This TCR beta chain was captured by sequencing in a study of blood T cell repertoires in COVID-19. Study-level background: Specimens from acute and convalescent COVID-19 originated in the United States, Italy and Spain. T cells, B-cell-depleted T cells, or PBMCs provided the cDNA or gDNA that served as material.

Original analysis: From reference gene primer amplification, estimates of nucleated cell counts were derived. Method: immunoSEQ multiplex PCR; TCRdb's copy keeps in-frame clones and lacks some. The DNA gave D and trimming, while V, J and clone size come from that table. The sample consists of tens of thousands of clones, less than 80% of them appearing once. The V end was cut by 4 bases, the J end by 3 bases, with 16 bases between. The CDR3 is 15 residues long. Germline loops: CDR1 LGHDT, CDR2 YNNKEL (reference sequence). What was sequenced was peripheral blood. The sequence was obtained from a man between 60 and 70 years old with active or convalescent COVID-19. V usage is TRBV3-1 (or the pseudogene TRBV3-2) and J usage is TRBJ2-7, with a possible D match to TRBD1 (6 bases). CDR3 DNA: TGTGCCAGCAGCCCGGGCGACAGGAGGATCTACGAGCAGTACTTC. Amino acid sequence: CASSPGDRRIYEQYF.